What follows describes a single T cell receptor beta chain. What antigen it recognizes has not been identified. Base quality data are lacking; no much larger clone is found one base away. Patients with autoimmune disease history or receiving systemic immunosuppression were excluded from the trial. Peripheral blood for TCR sequencing was collected from all dose cohorts at baseline, on cycle 4 day 1, and on cycle 7 day 1. Samples came from an open-label, multicenter, first-in-human phase I dose-escalation trial of ivuxolimab. Adults with locally advanced or metastatic melanoma, renal cell, hepatocellular, or head and neck squamous cell carcinoma were enrolled in the trial. CD4+ and CD8+ T cells were sorted separately from peripheral blood before TCR sequencing. For sequencing of the TCRbeta CDR3 region, genomic DNA was extracted from the sorted cells. The immunoSEQ Assay was used to sequence the TCRbeta CDR3 regions. Imported from immuneACCESS, the table was reduced by TCRdb to in-frame sequences with V and J called. These copies leave out some clones; in studies compared against another copy, an unresolved V gene accounts for under half, and the cause of the remainder is not known. This sample holds 65,000 to 90,000 clones; 70% to 90% were observed only once. The ten top clones hold approximately 0.71% of the sample.

These data are taken from a study of OX40 agonist ivuxolimab in advanced cancers. About the investigation overall: Ivuxolimab, which targeted the costimulatory receptor OX40 (CD134), was an agonistic, fully human IgG2 monoclonal antibody. Intravenous ivuxolimab was administered to patients every 2 weeks at six dose levels: 0.01, 0.1, 0.3, 1.5, 3 and 10 mg/kg. Of the approximately 53 patients in dose escalation, about 20 had hepatocellular carcinoma, some 15 had melanoma, 9 had renal cell carcinoma and 9 had head and neck cancer. A male proportion of 75% to 85% and a mean age of approximately 61 years, ranging from about 23 to 90, were recorded for the dose-escalation cohort. Patients were allowed to have had prior anti-PD-1, anti-PD-L1 or anti-CTLA-4 therapy, and approximately 37% of the dose-escalation patients had been treated with checkpoint inhibitors. Partial responses occurred in three dose-escalation patients, of whom one had hepatocellular carcinoma and two had cutaneous melanoma. Peripheral TCRbeta sequencing aimed to test whether ivuxolimab altered TCR sequence diversity and caused clonal T-cell expansion. The paper describes the monotherapy dose-escalation part (N = 52 patients) of the phase I trial of ivuxolimab. General conclusions and limits of the study: After ivuxolimab, more expanded clones were found on average in CD8+ T cells than in CD4+ T cells. The antigen specificity of the peripheral T cells that underwent clonal expansion was not determined. Low levels of normalized T-cell clonal expansion were also seen in some patients who did not respond. At doses of 0.1 to 3.0 mg/kg, clonal expansion of both CD4+ and CD8+ blood T cells was observed from baseline to week 6. In the 0.1-3.0 mg/kg groups, partial responders had among the lowest normalized peripheral clonal expansion, particularly in CD8+ T cells.

There are 14 amino acids in the CDR3, from cysteine to phenylalanine inclusive. The only DNA kept is the CDR3, 42 bases in frame from the first base. The V end gives up 4 bases and the J end 8 bases, leaving 9 bases in the junction not matched to a gene. Taken from the germline V gene, the CDR1 and CDR2 loops are MNHEY and SVGAGI. The source of this sequence is an adult with an advanced solid tumor such as melanoma, head and neck, liver or kidney cancer. The input for sequencing was CD4+ or CD8+ T cells sorted from blood, taken in a trial of the OX40 agonist ivuxolimab. The rearranged segments are TRBV6-5 and TRBJ2-3; 7 middle bases align to TRBD2. In nucleotide form, the sequence is TGTGCCAGCAGTTTTAGCGGGCCCACGGGTACGCAGTATTTT. This codes for CASSFSGPTGTQYF.